The clone carrying this TCR beta chain was detected only once. Its matching antigen is unknown. The source of the sample is a study of cytomegalovirus exposure and HLA in healthy donors. General study points: Clusters of TCRs from the first cohort tended to co-occur in the roughly 120 validation repertoires (as a later analysis found). A classifier reportedly called cytomegalovirus status with high sensitivity and specificity. Confirmation in vitro established that a few CMV-associated chains were specific for CMV antigens. Whilst most TCR sequences proved rare, a subset of public TCRs occurred across many donors.

Measured with immunoSEQ multiplex PCR; TCRdb has only the in-frame clones, and not every one. The table lists a few hundred thousand clones, 90% of them singletons. Per the germline V gene, CDR1 is SEHNR and CDR2 is FQNEAQ (reference sequence). Losses at the gene ends were 5 bases for V and 4 bases for J; bases not matched to a gene: 6. This CDR3 has 15 residues. The sample was PBMCs. This sequence joins TRBV7-9 and TRBJ1-5; the match to TRBD1 covers 9 bases. The receptor's source is a woman under 30 in good health and CMV-seronegative. The CDR3 loop is CASSPGTGRNQPQHF. DNA of the CDR3: TGTGCCAGCAGCCCCGGGACAGGGCGGAATCAGCCCCAGCATTTT.